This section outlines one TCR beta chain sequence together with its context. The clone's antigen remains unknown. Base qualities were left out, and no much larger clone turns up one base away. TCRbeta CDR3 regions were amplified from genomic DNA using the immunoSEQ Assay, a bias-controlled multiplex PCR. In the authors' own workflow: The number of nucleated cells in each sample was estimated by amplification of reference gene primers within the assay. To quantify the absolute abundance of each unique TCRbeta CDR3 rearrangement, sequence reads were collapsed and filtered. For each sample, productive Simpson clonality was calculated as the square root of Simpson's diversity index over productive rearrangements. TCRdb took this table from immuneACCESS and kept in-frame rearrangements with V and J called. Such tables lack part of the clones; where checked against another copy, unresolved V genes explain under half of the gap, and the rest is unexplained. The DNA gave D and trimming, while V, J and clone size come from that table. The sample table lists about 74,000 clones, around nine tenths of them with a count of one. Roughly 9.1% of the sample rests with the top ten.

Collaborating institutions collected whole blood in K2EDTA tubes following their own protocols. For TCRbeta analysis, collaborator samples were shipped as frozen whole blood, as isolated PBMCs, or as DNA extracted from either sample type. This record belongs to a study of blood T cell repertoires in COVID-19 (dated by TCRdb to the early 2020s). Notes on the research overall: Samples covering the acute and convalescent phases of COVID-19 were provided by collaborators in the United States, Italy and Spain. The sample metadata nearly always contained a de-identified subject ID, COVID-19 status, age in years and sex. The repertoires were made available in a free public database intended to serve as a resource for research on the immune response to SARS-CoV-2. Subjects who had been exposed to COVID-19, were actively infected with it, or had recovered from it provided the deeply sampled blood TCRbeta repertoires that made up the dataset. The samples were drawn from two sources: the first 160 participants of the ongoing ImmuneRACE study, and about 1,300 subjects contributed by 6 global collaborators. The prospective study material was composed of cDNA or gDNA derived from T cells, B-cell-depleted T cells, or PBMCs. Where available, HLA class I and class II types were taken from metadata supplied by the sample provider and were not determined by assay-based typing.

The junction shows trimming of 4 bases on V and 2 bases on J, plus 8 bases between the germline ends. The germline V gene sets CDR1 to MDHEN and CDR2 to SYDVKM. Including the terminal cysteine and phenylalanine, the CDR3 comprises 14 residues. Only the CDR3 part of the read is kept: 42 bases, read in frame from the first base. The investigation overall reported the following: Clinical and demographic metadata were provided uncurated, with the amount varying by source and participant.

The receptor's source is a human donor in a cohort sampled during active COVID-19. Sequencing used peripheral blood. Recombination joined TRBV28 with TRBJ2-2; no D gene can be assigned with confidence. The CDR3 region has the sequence CASSSGRNTGELFF. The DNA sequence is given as TGTGCCAGCAGTTCTGGGCGTAACACCGGGGAGCTGTTTTTT. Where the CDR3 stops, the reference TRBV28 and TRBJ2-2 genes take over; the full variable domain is DVKVTQSSRYLVKRTGEKVFLECVQDMDHENMFWYRQDPGLGLRLIYFSYDVKMKEKGDIPEGYSVSREKKERFSLILESASTNQTSMYLCASSSGRNTGELFFGEGSRLTVL.